This T cell receptor beta chain was documented in a study of shared clonotypes between healthy human individuals. Study as a whole: The study drew on a couple of women and a few men aged 18 to 49 as donors.

TCRdb keeps only in-frame clones here, not all; method: immunoSEQ multiplex PCR. Of fewer than 1.8 million clones listed, approximately 98.5% are singletons. General study results and limits: The study generally estimated greater richness for naive than memory subsets. Sampling covered blood only; tissue repertoires likely differ. Between a handful of donors, naive CD4 clonotypes were shared at a level of approximately 5%.

A note on this clone: Its antigen is not known.

The V end lost 3 bases, the J end lost 2 bases, and 11 bases lay between the germline ends. The CDR3 is 15 amino acids. CDR1 is KGHSH and CDR2 is LQKENI in the germline V gene. Material for sequencing was naive CD4+ T cells sorted from blood. As for subset: CD45RA+ positively selected. The receptor comes from a man aged 25 to 40 in good health. The chain recombines TRBV18 with TRBJ2-1; the D is unclear. DNA for the CDR3: TGTGCCAGCTCACCTTCGGAGAAAGCCTACAATGAGCAGTTCTTC. Its protein product is CASSPSEKAYNEQFF. Full variable domain (remainder filled in from reference TRBV18 and TRBJ2-1): NAGVMQNPRHLVRRRGQEARLRCSPMKGHSHVYWYRQLPEEGLKFMVYLQKENIIDESGMPKERFSAEFPKEGPSILRIQQVVRGDSAAYFCASSPSEKAYNEQFFGPGTRLTVL.